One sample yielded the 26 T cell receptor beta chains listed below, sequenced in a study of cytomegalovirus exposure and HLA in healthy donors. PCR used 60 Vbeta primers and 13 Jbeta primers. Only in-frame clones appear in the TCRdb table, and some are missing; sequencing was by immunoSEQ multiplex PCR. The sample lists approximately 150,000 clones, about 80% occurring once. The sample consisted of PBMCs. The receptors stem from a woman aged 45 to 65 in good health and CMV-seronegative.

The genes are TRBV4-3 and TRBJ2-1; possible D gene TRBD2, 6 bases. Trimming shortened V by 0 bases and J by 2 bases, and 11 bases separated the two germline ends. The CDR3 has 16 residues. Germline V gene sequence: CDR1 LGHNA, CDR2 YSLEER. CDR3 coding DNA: TGCGCCAGCAGCCAAGATATGGGGGGTGCCTACAATGAGCAGTTCTTC. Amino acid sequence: CASSQDMGGAYNEQFF.

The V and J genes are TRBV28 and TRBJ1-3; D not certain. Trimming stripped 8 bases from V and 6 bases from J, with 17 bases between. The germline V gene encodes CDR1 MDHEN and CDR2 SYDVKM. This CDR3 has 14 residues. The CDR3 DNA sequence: TGTGCCAGCGGCCGGGGTAACCGCCAAAACACCATATATTTT. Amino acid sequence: CASGRGNRQNTIYF.

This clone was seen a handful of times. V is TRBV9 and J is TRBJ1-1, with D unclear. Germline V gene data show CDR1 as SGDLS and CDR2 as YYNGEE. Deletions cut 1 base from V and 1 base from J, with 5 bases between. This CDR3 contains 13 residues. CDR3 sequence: CASSVFRNTEAFF. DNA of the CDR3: TGTGCCAGCAGCGTATTCCGGAACACTGAAGCTTTCTTT.

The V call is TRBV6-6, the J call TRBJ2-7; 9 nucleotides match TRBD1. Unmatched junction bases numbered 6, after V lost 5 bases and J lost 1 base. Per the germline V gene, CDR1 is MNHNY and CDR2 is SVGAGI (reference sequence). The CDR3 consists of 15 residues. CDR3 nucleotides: TGTGCCAGCAGTACTCCGGGACAGGGATCCTACGAGCAGTACTTC. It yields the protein CASSTPGQGSYEQYF.

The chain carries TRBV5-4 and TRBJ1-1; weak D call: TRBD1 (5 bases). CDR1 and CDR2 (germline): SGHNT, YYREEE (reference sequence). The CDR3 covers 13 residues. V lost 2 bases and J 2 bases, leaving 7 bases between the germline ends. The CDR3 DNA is TGTGCCAGCAGCTTCGACAGAAACACTGAAGCTTTCTTT. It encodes CASSFDRNTEAFF.

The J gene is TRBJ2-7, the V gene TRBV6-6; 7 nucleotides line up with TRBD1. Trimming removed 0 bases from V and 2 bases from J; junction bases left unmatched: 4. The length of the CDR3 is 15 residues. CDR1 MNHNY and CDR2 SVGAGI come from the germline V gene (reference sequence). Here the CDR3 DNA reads TGTGCCAGCAGTTACTCCCCGGGACAGACCTACGAGCAGTACTTC. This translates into CASSYSPGQTYEQYF.

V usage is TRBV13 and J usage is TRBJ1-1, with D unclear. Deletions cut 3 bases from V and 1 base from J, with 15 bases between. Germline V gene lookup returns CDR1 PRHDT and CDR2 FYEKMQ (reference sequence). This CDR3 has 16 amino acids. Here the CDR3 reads CASSFALVSSNTEAFF. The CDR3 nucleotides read TGTGCCAGCAGCTTTGCCCTCGTCAGTTCGAACACTGAAGCTTTCTTT.

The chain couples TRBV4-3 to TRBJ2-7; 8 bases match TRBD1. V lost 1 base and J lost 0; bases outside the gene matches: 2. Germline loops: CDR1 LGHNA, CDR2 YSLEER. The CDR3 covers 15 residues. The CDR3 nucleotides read TGCGCCAGCAGCCAAGTTCAGGGGGCCTCCTACGAGCAGTACTTC. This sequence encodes CASSQVQGASYEQYF.

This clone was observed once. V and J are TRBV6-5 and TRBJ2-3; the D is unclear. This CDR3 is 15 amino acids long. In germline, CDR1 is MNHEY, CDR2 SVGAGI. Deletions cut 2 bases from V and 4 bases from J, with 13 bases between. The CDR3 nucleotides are TGTGCCAGCAGTTACGCTTCGATCGGGTCAGATACGCAGTATTTT. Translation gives CASSYASIGSDTQYF.

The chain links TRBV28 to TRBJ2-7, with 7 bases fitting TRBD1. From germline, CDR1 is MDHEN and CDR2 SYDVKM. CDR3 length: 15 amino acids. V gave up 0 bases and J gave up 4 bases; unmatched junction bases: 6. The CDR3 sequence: CASSLWAGGRYEQYF. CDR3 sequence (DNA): TGTGCCAGCAGTTTATGGGCAGGGGGAAGGTACGAGCAGTACTTC.

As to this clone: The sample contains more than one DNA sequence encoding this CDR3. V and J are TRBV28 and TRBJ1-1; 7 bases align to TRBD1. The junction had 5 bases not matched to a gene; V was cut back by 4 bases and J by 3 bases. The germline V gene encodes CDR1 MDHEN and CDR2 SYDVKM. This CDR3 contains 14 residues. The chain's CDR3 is CASSSRGRDTEAFF. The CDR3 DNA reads TGTGCCAGCAGTTCAAGGGGGCGAGACACTGAAGCTTTCTTT.

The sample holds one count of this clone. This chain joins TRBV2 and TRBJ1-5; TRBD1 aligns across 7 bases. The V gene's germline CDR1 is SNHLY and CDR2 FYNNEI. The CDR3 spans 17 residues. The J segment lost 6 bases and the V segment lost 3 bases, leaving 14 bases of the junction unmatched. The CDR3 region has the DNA TGTGCCAGCAGTGACCTCTACGGGACAGTATATTCTCAGCCCCAGCATTTT. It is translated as CASSDLYGTVYSQPQHF.

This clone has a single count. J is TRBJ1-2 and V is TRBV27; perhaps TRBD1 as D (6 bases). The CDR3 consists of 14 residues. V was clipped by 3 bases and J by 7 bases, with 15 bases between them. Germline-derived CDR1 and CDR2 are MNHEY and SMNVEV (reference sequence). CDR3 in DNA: TGTGCCAGCAGTTTTCGGGGGGCGGAAGGTGGCTACACCTTC. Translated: CASSFRGAEGGYTF.

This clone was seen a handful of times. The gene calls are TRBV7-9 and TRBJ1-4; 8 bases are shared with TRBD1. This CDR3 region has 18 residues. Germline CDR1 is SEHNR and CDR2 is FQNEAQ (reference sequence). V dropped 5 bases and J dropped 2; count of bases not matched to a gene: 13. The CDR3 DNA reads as TGTGCCAGCAGCCCAGGAGACAGGGGCGGGTCCACTAATGAAAAACTGTTTTTT. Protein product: CASSPGDRGGSTNEKLFF.

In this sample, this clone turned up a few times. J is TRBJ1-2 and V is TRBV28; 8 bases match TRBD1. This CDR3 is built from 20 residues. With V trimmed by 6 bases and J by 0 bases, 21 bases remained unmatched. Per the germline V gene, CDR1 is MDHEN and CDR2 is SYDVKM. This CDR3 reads CASRQLTGARVPTANYGYTF. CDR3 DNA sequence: TGTGCCAGCAGACAACTGACAGGGGCTCGTGTCCCGACAGCTAACTATGGCTACACCTTC.

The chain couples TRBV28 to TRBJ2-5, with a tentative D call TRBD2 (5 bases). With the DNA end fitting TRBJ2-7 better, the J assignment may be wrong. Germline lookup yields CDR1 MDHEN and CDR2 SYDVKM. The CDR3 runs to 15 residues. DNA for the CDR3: TGTGCCAGCAGTATCCTGAGGGCGGTCGGCTACGAGCAGTACTTC. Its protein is CASSILRAVGYEQYF.

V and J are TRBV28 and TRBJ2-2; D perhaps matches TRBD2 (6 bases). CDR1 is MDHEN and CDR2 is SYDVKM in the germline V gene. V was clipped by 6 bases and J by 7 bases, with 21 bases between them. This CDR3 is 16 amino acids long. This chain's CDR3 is CASSLLGSGAIGELFF. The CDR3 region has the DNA TGTGCCAGCAGCCTTTTGGGGTCGGGAGCGATCGGGGAGCTGTTTTTT.

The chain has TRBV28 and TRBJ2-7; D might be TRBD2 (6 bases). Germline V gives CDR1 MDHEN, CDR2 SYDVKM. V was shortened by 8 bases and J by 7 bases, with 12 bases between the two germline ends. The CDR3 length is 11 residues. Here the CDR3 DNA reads TGTGCCAGCCGAAATGCGGGGGAGCAGTACTTC. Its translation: CASRNAGEQYF.

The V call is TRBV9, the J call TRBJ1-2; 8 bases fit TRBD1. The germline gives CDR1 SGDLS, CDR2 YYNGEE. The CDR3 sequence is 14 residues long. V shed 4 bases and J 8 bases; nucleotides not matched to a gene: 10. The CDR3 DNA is TGTGCCAGCAGCCCCCGGACAGGGTCCTGGGGCTACACCTTC. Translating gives CASSPRTGSWGYTF.

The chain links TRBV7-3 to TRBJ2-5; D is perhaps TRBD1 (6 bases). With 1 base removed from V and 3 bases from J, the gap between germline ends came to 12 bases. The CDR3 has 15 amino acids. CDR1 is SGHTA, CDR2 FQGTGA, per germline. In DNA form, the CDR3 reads TGTGCCAGCAGCTTAATGGGTCGACAGGAAGAGACCCAGTACTTC. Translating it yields CASSLMGRQEETQYF.

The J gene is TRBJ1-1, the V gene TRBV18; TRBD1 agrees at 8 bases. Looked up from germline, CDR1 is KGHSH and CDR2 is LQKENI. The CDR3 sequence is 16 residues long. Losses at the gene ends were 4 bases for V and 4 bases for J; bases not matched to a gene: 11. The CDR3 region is CASSLTLQGGVTEAFF. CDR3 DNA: TGTGCCAGCTCACTAACCTTACAGGGGGGTGTCACTGAAGCTTTCTTT.

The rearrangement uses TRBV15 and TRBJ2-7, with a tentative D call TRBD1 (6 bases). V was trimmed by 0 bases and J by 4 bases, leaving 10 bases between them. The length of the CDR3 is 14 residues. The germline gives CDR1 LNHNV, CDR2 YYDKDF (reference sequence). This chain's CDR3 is CATSRDRGPYEQYF. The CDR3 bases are TGTGCCACCAGCAGAGACAGGGGACCGTACGAGCAGTACTTC.

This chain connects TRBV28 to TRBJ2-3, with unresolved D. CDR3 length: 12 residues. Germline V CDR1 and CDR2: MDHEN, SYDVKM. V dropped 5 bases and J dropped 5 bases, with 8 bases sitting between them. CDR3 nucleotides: TGTGCCAGCAGTCAAAATAGAGATACGCAGTATTTT. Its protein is CASSQNRDTQYF.

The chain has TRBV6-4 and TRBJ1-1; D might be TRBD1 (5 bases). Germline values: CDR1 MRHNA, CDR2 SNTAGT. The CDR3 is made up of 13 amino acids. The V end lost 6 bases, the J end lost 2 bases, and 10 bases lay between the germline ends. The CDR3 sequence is CASRWGENTEAFF. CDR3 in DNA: TGTGCCAGCAGATGGGGGGAAAACACTGAAGCTTTCTTT.

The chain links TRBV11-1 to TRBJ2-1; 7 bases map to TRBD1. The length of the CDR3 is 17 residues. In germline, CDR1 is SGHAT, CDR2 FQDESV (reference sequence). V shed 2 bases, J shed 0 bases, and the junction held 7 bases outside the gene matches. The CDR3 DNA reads TGTGCCAGCAGCTTACGGGTAGGGGGCAACTCCTACAATGAGCAGTTCTTC. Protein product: CASSLRVGGNSYNEQFF.

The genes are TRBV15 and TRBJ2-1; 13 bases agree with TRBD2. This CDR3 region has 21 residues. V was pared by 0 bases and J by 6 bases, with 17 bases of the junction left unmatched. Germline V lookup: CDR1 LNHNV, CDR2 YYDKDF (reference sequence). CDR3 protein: CATSRDTSGRALSLFSNEQFF. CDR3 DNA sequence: TGTGCCACCAGCAGAGACACTAGCGGGAGGGCCTTATCCCTTTTTAGCAATGAGCAGTTCTTC.